This TCR beta chain was sequenced for a study of T cells in localized non-small cell lung cancer (TCRdb year 2020). For the study in its entirety: Comparing tumors with uninvolved tumor-adjacent lungs, the study looked at the T cell repertoires of hundreds of patients with early-stage NSCLC. Of the NSCLC patients, roughly 130 were male and around 99 were female, and the mean age was roughly 61 years. The cohort comprised 200 to 300 treatment-naïve NSCLC patients with resected, localized lung tumors.

What the work shows at the level of the full study, not this receptor alone: A median of 57 of the top 100 tumor clones turned up in the paired uninvolved adjacent lung, and under 30 of those clones also ranked among the top 100 of that same adjacent lung. Since the design was exploratory, TCR variables were selected using unadjusted p-values with no false-discovery rate correction. Longer overall survival was associated with higher blood T cell density, whereas shorter survival was associated with higher adjacent-lung clonality. Because multi-region sequencing of the tumors was not done, intratumor heterogeneity could not be ruled out. Uninvolved tumor-adjacent lung showed the highest T cell clonality, higher than tumor, which suggests more focused antigenic responses in the uninvolved tumor-adjacent lung.

Inclusive of the bounding cysteine and phenylalanine, the CDR3 is 15 residues long. The only DNA kept is the CDR3, 45 bases in frame from the first base. The V end gives up 2 bases and the J end 4 bases, leaving 10 bases in the junction not matched to a gene. CDR1 and CDR2, per the germline V gene (reference sequence), are GTSNPN and SVGIG. As regards this clone: The antigen this receptor binds is unknown. Base qualities are not at hand, and no much larger clone is one base apart.

The immunoSEQ Assay was used to sequence TCR beta CDR3 regions from DNA. From the authors' description of their analysis: To compute T cell density, TCR beta template counts were normalized to usable DNA, which was estimated by amplifying housekeeping genes. Richness was estimated using the preseqR package, with extrapolation to 400,000 templates for PBMC samples and to 120,000 templates for tissue samples. Clonality was defined by subtracting Pielou's evenness from one. To identify tissue-enriched TCRs, differential abundance testing was run on productive amino-acid clonotypes with a minimum total count of 5 and an alpha of 0.1. The Jaccard Index and the Morisita Overlap Index were used to quantify repertoire overlap between compartments. GLIPH grouped TCR beta CDR3s together with public tetramer-defined viral CDR3s, and a viral motif had to include at least three viral sequences and also show V-gene enrichment. The table was pulled from immuneACCESS by TCRdb, which kept in-frame rearrangements only. Such tables lose some clones; where checked, under half of the loss comes from unresolved V genes, and the rest has no known cause. Clone size and V and J calls were adopted from that table, with D and trimming inferred from the DNA. The sample profile shows tens of thousands of clones; around 90% of them were found once. The ten largest clones take up more than 20% of the sample.

At diagnosis, peripheral blood, uninvolved tumor-adjacent lung and tumor were collected and stored as a combination of fresh-frozen and FFPE material. For TCR repertoire profiling, blood samples were analyzed as peripheral blood mononuclear cells. The specimen was peripheral blood, collected before any cancer treatment. The V gene is TRBV30 and the J gene is TRBJ1-2; 7 nucleotides in the junction match TRBD1. This clonotype was sampled from a man aged 35-69 years with stage I squamous cell lung carcinoma. The bases are TGTGCCTGGAGTAATCACAGGGGACCACTCTATGGCTACACCTTC. It encodes CAWSNHRGPLYGYTF.